The rows below give T cell receptor beta chains drawn from one sample of a study of T cells in Graves' hyperthyroidism and ophthalmopathy. In TCRdb, the multiplex PCR reads were re-called with MiXCR into one record per CDR3 protein. The sample has about 400,000 distinct CDR3 sequences, roughly 15% seen once. Material: blood. These receptors all stem from a woman aged 25 to 39 with Graves' ophthalmopathy. The CDR3 runs from the conserved cysteine through the conserved F or W. A D gene is named only where the DNA matches it firmly. Only part of the rows carry a size: once, few, many, or a class if the clone is expanded.

CDR3 protein	CDR3 DNA	V gene	J gene	clone size	D gene
CATSRGWTGGHQETQYF	TGTGCCACCAGCAGAGGGTGGACAGGGGGCCACCAAGAGACCCAGTACTTC	TRBV15	TRBJ2-5	many	TRBD1
CASSLFPRDQPQHF	TGTGCCAGCAGTTTGTTTCCGAGGGATCAGCCCCAGCATTTT	TRBV28	TRBJ1-5	many	-
CASSEGTENIQYF	TGTGCCAGCTCAGAGGGGACAGAAAACATTCAGTACTTC	TRBV18	TRBJ2-4	many	TRBD1
CASSLNLAGSDTQYF	TGTGCCAGCAGCTTAAACCTAGCGGGGTCAGATACGCAGTATTTT	TRBV11-2	TRBJ2-3	-	TRBD2
CASSPQGVDYEQYF	TGTGCCAGCTCACCACAGGGGGTTGACTACGAGCAGTACTTC	TRBV18	TRBJ2-7	many	-
CASSVAGAGANVLTF	TGTGCCAGCAGCGTAGCCGGGGCTGGGGCCAACGTCCTGACTTTC	TRBV9	TRBJ2-6	few	-
CASSLQDGGNSPLHF	TGTGCCAGCAGCTTACAGGACGGGGGGAATTCACCCCTCCACTTT	TRBV7-2	TRBJ1-6	many	-
CSVVRGENTEAFF	TGCAGTGTTGTGAGGGGCGAGAACACTGAAGCTTTCTTT	TRBV20-1	TRBJ1-1	many	-
CASSSQAGTEAFF	TGTGCCAGTAGTAGCCAGGCGGGCACTGAAGCTTTCTTT	TRBV19	TRBJ1-1	-	-
CAWTVGGPGNTIYF	TGTGCCTGGACCGTCGGGGGTCCTGGAAACACCATATATTTT	TRBV30	TRBJ1-3	many	-
CSARSRVEEGNEQFF	TGCAGTGCTAGAAGCCGGGTCGAGGAGGGCAATGAGCAGTTCTTC	TRBV20-1	TRBJ2-1	many	-
CSAPTGGETQYF	TGCAGTGCCCCGACAGGGGGGGAGACCCAGTACTTC	TRBV20-1	TRBJ2-5	many	TRBD1
CSVEGEAPAMGYTF	TGCAGCGTTGAAGGGGAAGCTCCCGCTATGGGCTACACCTTC	TRBV29-1	TRBJ1-2	-	-
CASTGRRFQETQYF	TGTGCCAGCACCGGGAGGAGGTTCCAAGAGACCCAGTACTTC	TRBV28	TRBJ2-5	many	TRBD2